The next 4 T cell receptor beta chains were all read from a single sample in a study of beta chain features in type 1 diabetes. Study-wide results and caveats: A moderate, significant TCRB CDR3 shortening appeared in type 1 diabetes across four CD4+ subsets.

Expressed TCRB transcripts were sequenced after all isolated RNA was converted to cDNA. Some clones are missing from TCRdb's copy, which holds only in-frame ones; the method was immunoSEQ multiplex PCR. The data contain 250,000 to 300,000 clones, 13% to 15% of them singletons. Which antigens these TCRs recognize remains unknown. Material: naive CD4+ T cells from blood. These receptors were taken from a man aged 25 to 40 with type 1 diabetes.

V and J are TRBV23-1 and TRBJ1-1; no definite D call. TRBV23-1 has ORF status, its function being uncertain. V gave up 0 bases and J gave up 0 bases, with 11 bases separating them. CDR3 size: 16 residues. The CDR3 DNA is TGCGCCAGCAGTCAATCGAAGCTGGGCATGAACACTGAAGCTTTCTTT. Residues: CASSQSKLGMNTEAFF.

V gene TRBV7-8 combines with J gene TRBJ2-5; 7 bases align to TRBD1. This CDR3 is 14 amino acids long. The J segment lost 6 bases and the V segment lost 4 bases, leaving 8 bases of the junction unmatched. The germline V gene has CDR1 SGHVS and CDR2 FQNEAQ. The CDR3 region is CASSSDRAGKTQYF. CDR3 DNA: TGTGCCAGCAGCTCCGACAGGGCCGGAAAGACCCAGTACTTC.

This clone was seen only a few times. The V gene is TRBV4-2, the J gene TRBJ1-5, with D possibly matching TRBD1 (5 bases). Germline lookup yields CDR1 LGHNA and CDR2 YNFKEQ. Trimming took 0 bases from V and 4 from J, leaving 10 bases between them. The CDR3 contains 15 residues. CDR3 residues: CASSQELRTNQPQHF. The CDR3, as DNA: TGTGCCAGCAGCCAAGAGCTCAGGACAAATCAGCCCCAGCATTTT.

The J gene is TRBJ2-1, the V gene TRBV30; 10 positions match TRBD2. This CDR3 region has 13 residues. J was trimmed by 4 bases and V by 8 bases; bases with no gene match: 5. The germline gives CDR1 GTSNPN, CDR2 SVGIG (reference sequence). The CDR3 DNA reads TGTGCCGGACGGACTAGCGGATACAATGAGCAGTTCTTC. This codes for CAGRTSGYNEQFF.